Shown below are 31 T cell receptor beta chains from a single sample sequenced in a study of identical twins. TCRdb called the 5' RACE reads again in MiXCR, with one record for every CDR3 protein. This sample has fewer than 650,000 distinct CDR3 sequences; 9.5% to 10% occur once, and the top ten carry roughly 3%. The same data also contributed to another study, on yellow fever vaccine responses in identical twins.

Sequencing used PBMCs. Every receptor here comes from a woman aged 18 to 35 in good health.

The chain employs TRBV14 and TRBJ2-6; D not resolved. The germline gives CDR1 SGHDN, CDR2 FVKESK. V lost 2 bases and J lost 0, with 8 bases in between. This CDR3 has 16 residues. CDR3 sequence: CASSQFKSSGANVLTF. CDR3 nucleotides: TGTGCCAGCAGCCAATTTAAGAGCTCTGGGGCCAACGTCCTGACTTTC.

The chain employs TRBV6-5 and TRBJ2-7, with D possibly TRBD1 on 6 matching bases. Germline values: CDR1 MNHEY, CDR2 SVGAGI. The CDR3 consists of 16 residues. Trimming pared 1 base from V and 5 bases from J, leaving 18 bases between. CDR3 loop: CASSYYARDTTDEQYF. The DNA for the CDR3 is TGTGCCAGCAGTTACTATGCCCGGGACACCACCGACGAGCAGTACTTC.

This clonotype has just a few counts. This chain connects TRBV10-1 to TRBJ2-7; 8 bases line up with TRBD1. J gave up 4 bases and V 0 bases, and 5 bases lay outside the gene matches. The CDR3 has 15 residues. Germline CDR1 reads WNHNN; CDR2 reads SYGVQD (reference sequence). The CDR3 region has the DNA TGCGCCAGCAGTGAGTCCGGGACAGGAGGTTACGAGCAGTACTTC. It specifies CASSESGTGGYEQYF.

There are a few counts of this clonotype. V usage is TRBV6-1 and J usage is TRBJ2-3, with a weak D call TRBD1 (6 bases). V lost 8 bases and J 3 bases, leaving 12 bases between the germline ends. The CDR3 runs to 13 residues. Germline V lookup: CDR1 MNHNS, CDR2 SASEGT. The CDR3 nucleotides are TGTGCCAGCGAACAGGGTGGAACAGATACGCAGTATTTT. It translates to CASEQGGTDTQYF.

The chain joins TRBV12-3 or TRBV12-4 to TRBJ2-1, with 11 bases identical to TRBD1. Trimming took 3 bases from V and 3 from J; bases not matched to a gene: 4. The CDR3 spans 16 residues. Here the CDR3 DNA reads TGTGCCAGCAGTTTCCGCGGGACAGGGGGCTACAATGAGCAGTTCTTC. Translating it yields CASSFRGTGGYNEQFF.

The chain combines TRBV5-6 with TRBJ1-4; possible D gene TRBD1, 5 bases. The V gene lost 4 bases and the J gene lost 12 bases, with 16 bases spanning the gap. Germline CDR1 and CDR2: SGHDT and YYEEEE. CDR3 size: 13 residues. This CDR3 reads CASSLGPHLELFF. The CDR3 nucleotides read TGTGCCAGCAGCCTGGGACCACATCTAGAACTGTTTTTT. Supplemented by reference TRBV5-6 and TRBJ1-4, the full variable domain reads DAGVTQSPTHLIKTRGQQVTLRCSPKSGHDTVSWYQQALGQGPQFIFQYYEEEERQRGNFPDRFSGHQFPNYSSELNVNALLLGDSALYLCASSLGPHLELFFGSGTQLSVL.

In nucleotides, the CDR3 is TGTGCCAGCTCACCAAAGCTGACAGGAATTAACACCGGGGAGCTGTTTTTT. This translates into CASSPKLTGINTGELFF. The V call is TRBV18, the J call TRBJ2-2; maybe TRBD1 (6 bases). V dropped 2 bases and J dropped 2 bases, with 15 bases sitting between them. The CDR3 covers 17 residues. Germline V gene lookup returns CDR1 KGHSH and CDR2 LQKENI.

This clonotype occurred a few times. The CDR3 here is CATSEYRAARGQFF. In DNA form, the CDR3 reads TGTGCCACCAGTGAATATCGGGCAGCCCGGGGGCAGTTCTTC. The chain uses TRBV24-1 and TRBJ2-1, with D perhaps TRBD2 (5 bases). The V end lost 4 bases, the J end lost 12 bases, and 18 bases lay between the germline ends. The CDR3 has 14 amino acids. Germline loops: CDR1 KGHDR, CDR2 SFDVKD.

This rearrangement joins TRBV12-3 or TRBV12-4 to TRBJ1-1; D is unclear. V lost 5 bases and J lost 3, with 4 bases in between. This CDR3 contains 11 residues. CDR3 DNA: TGTGCCAGCAGTCCGTACACTGAAGCTTTCTTT. The encoded protein is CASSPYTEAFF.

The J gene is TRBJ2-2, the V gene TRBV27; D may be TRBD2 (5 bases). Germline V gives CDR1 MNHEY, CDR2 SMNVEV (reference sequence). Trimming pared 4 bases from V and 9 bases from J, leaving 33 bases between. The CDR3 covers 20 residues. The DNA of the CDR3 is TGTGCCAGCAGTTCCCTTCTTCTCCAAAAAGCGGTCTTAGTGGTCCGGGAGCTGTTTTTT. It translates to CASSSLLLQKAVLVVRELFF.

This clonotype was seen ten or more times. V and J are TRBV12-3 or TRBV12-4 and TRBJ2-2; 11 bases match TRBD2. This CDR3 spans 16 amino acids. V dropped 5 bases and J dropped 7; count of bases not matched to a gene: 9. The CDR3 protein is CASSPGTSGQFGELFF. The CDR3 DNA reads TGTGCCAGCAGTCCGGGGACTAGCGGCCAATTCGGGGAGCTGTTTTTT.

A few counts support this clonotype. The chain uses TRBV11-2 and TRBJ2-7, with D perhaps TRBD1 or TRBD2 (6 bases each). CDR3 length equals 16 residues. V was trimmed by 1 base and J by 2 bases, leaving 15 bases between them. CDR1 and CDR2 from the germline V gene are SGHAT and FQNNGV. CDR3 loop: CASSLGWGDIPYEQYF. CDR3 nucleotides: TGTGCCAGCAGCTTAGGGTGGGGGGACATTCCCTACGAGCAGTACTTC.

This clonotype has ten or more counts. The rearrangement joins TRBV29-1 to TRBJ1-1; D gene uncertain. Germline V gene sequence: CDR1 SQVTM, CDR2 ANQGSEA. CDR3 length: 13 residues. V gave up 3 bases and J gave up 1 base, with 9 bases separating them. CDR3 residues: CSVEDGENTEAFF. As DNA, the CDR3 is TGCAGCGTTGAGGACGGGGAGAACACTGAAGCTTTCTTT.

This clonotype was counted ten times or more. The chain has TRBV28 and TRBJ2-7; 10 nucleotides line up with TRBD2. The CDR3 extends over 14 amino acids. The germline V gene encodes CDR1 MDHEN and CDR2 SYDVKM. With V trimmed by 5 bases and J by 4 bases, 5 bases remained unmatched. The CDR3 sequence is CASSGGLAKYEQYF. The CDR3 region has the DNA TGTGCCAGCAGTGGGGGACTAGCGAAGTACGAGCAGTACTTC.

CDR3 in amino acids: CASSLDTGASSPLHF. CDR3 DNA: TGTGCCAGCAGCTTGGATACAGGGGCGAGTTCACCCCTCCACTTT. The V call is TRBV5-5, the J call TRBJ1-6, with 7 bases fitting TRBD1. There are 15 residues in the CDR3. CDR1 SGHKS and CDR2 YYEKEE come from the germline V gene (reference sequence). The J segment lost 9 bases and the V segment lost 0 bases, leaving 6 bases of the junction unmatched.

V usage is TRBV24-1 and J usage is TRBJ2-1, with D unresolved. Germline V lookup: CDR1 KGHDR, CDR2 SFDVKD. Between the trimmed V and J ends, which lost 0 bases and 0 bases, there was a span of 11 bases. CDR3 length equals 17 residues. The CDR3 DNA reads as TGTGCCACCAGTGATTTGTCGGCGCCTAGCTCCTACAATGAGCAGTTCTTC. Amino acid sequence: CATSDLSAPSSYNEQFF.

This clonotype was seen repeatedly, ten times or more. This chain connects TRBV20-1 to TRBJ1-1; the D gene is possibly TRBD1 (5 bases). This CDR3 is built from 13 residues. Germline assignment: CDR1 DFQATT and CDR2 SNEGSKA (reference sequence). Trimming pared 0 bases from V and 10 bases from J, leaving 15 bases between. The CDR3, as DNA: TGCAGTGCTAGAGATGGGGCAGTGAGGCGAGCTTTCTTT. As protein: CSARDGAVRRAFF.

The V and J genes are TRBV5-6 and TRBJ2-3; D possibly corresponds to TRBD2 (6 bases). The V and J ends lost 4 bases and 1 base respectively, with 13 bases between them. This CDR3 contains 15 residues. Germline values: CDR1 SGHDT, CDR2 YYEEEE. The CDR3 loop is CASSRLATRTDTQYF. For the CDR3, the DNA is TGTGCCAGCAGCCGGCTAGCGACCCGCACAGATACGCAGTATTTT.

This rearrangement joins TRBV2 to TRBJ2-5, with 9 positions matching TRBD2. The CDR3 runs 16 residues. Germline loops: CDR1 SNHLY, CDR2 FYNNEI. Germline trimming cut 10 bases from V and 4 bases from J; bases unmatched to any gene: 16. CDR3 sequence: CAMAGGRDVPAETQYF. CDR3 sequence (DNA): TGTGCCATGGCTGGCGGGAGGGATGTACCGGCAGAGACCCAGTACTTC. Combining the CDR3 with reference TRBV2 and TRBJ2-5 gives the whole variable domain EPEVTQTPSHQVTQMGQEVILRCVPISNHLYFYWYRQILGQKVEFLVSFYNNEISEKSEIFDDQFSVERPDGSNFTLKIRSTKLEDSAMYFCAMAGGRDVPAETQYFGPGTRLLVL.

This clonotype has only a few counts. The chain is built from TRBV4-3 and TRBJ2-4, with 10 nucleotides matching TRBD2. With V trimmed by 0 bases and J by 8 bases, 4 bases remained unmatched. Looked up from germline, CDR1 is LGHNA and CDR2 is YSLEER. The CDR3 runs 15 residues. The CDR3 is CASSQDTAGGDIQYF. In DNA form, the CDR3 reads TGCGCCAGCAGCCAAGATACAGCGGGAGGGGACATTCAGTACTTC.

This clonotype came up a few times. The V call is TRBV20-1, the J call TRBJ2-7; TRBD1 agrees at 9 bases. Per germline, CDR1 DFQATT and CDR2 SNEGSKA (reference sequence). The CDR3 has 15 amino acids. Trimming at V came to 1 base and at J to 2 bases, leaving 6 bases not matched to a gene. CDR3 sequence (DNA): TGCAGTGCTAGAGCCCCGGGACAGGGAGCCTACGAGCAGTACTTC. This translates into CSARAPGQGAYEQYF.

The chain links TRBV20-1 to TRBJ2-3; no firm D call. The CDR3 contains 14 residues. Per the germline V gene, CDR1 is DFQATT and CDR2 is SNEGSKA (reference sequence). V gave up 6 bases and J gave up 0 bases, with 13 bases separating them. The CDR3 coding sequence is TGCAGTGCACGCCCCTGGGGTAGCACAGATACGCAGTATTTT. It codes for CSARPWGSTDTQYF.

J is TRBJ2-2 and V is TRBV20-1, with 9 bases that match TRBD2. The CDR3 runs to 16 residues. Germline assignment: CDR1 DFQATT and CDR2 SNEGSKA (reference sequence). The ends lost 3 bases at V and 4 bases at J; junction bases unmatched: 9. CDR3 region: CSAREKREVVTGELFF. CDR3 bases: TGCAGTGCTAGGGAAAAGCGGGAGGTCGTCACCGGGGAGCTGTTTTTT.

This clonotype was picked up a small number of times. The chain uses TRBV12-3 or TRBV12-4 and TRBJ2-7; D not certain. The ends were cut back, 5 bases at V and 4 bases at J, with 12 bases in the middle. The CDR3 is 13 residues long. CDR3 nucleotide sequence: TGTGCCAGCAGTATGGGATTAGGATACGAGCAGTACTTC. Its translation: CASSMGLGYEQYF.

This clonotype was seen many times. The rearrangement uses TRBV12-3 or TRBV12-4 and TRBJ2-7, with 11 bases lining up with TRBD2. This CDR3 comprises 15 residues. After removal of 3 bases from V and 1 base from J, the junction contained 2 bases not matched to a gene. The CDR3: CASSFTSGGSYEQYF. The CDR3 nucleotides read TGTGCCAGCAGTTTCACTAGCGGGGGATCCTACGAGCAGTACTTC.

This clonotype was seen ten or more times. The chain has TRBV12-3 or TRBV12-4 and TRBJ1-6, with D unclear. This CDR3 spans 15 amino acids. Between the trimmed V and J ends, which lost 3 bases and 10 bases, there was a span of 16 bases. CDR3 residues: CASSFSWGTDSPLHF. CDR3 coding DNA: TGTGCCAGCAGTTTCTCGTGGGGTACGGACTCACCCCTCCACTTT.

This clonotype was seen at least ten times. The chain combines TRBV11-2 with TRBJ2-5; 7 bases align to TRBD2. V shed 2 bases, J shed 1 base, and the junction held 4 bases outside the gene matches. Germline CDR1 SGHAT, CDR2 FQNNGV. This CDR3 spans 15 amino acids. CDR3 DNA: TGTGCCAGCAGCTTAAACGGGGGGACCCAAGAGACCCAGTACTTC. Translated, it gives CASSLNGGTQETQYF. Full variable domain (remainder filled in from reference TRBV11-2 and TRBJ2-5): EAGVAQSPRYKIIEKRQSVAFWCNPISGHATLYWYQQILGQGPKLLIQFQNNGVVDDSQLPKDRFSAERLKGVDSTLKIQPAKLEDSAVYLCASSLNGGTQETQYFGPGTRLLVL.

V usage is TRBV7-2 and J usage is TRBJ2-1; 10 bases agree with TRBD2. CDR3 size: 13 residues. V lost 6 bases and J lost 9; bases outside the gene matches: 5. From germline, CDR1 is SGHTA and CDR2 FQGNSA. This chain's CDR3 is CASSPAGGPEQFF. CDR3 sequence (DNA): TGTGCCAGCAGTCCAGCGGGGGGGCCTGAGCAGTTCTTC. The whole variable domain, filled in from reference TRBV7-2 and TRBJ2-1, reads GAGVSQSPSNKVTEKGKDVELRCDPISGHTALYWYRQSLGQGLEFLIYFQGNSAPDKSGLPSDRFSAERTGGSVSTLTIQRTQQEDSAVYLCASSPAGGPEQFFGPGTRLTVL.

There are many counts of this clonotype. This chain uses TRBV27 with TRBJ2-7; tentative D call: TRBD1 (5 bases). This CDR3 region has 14 residues. The germline V gene has CDR1 MNHEY and CDR2 SMNVEV (reference sequence). Trimming shortened V by 2 bases and J by 4 bases, and 12 bases separated the two germline ends. This CDR3 is CASSLLGQAYEQYF. The CDR3 nucleotides are TGTGCCAGCAGTTTACTGGGGCAGGCGTACGAGCAGTACTTC.

V and J are TRBV5-6 and TRBJ2-6; the D gene is possibly TRBD1 (6 bases). V lost 5 bases and J 4 bases, leaving 13 bases between the germline ends. This CDR3 has 15 amino acids. In germline, CDR1 is SGHDT, CDR2 YYEEEE. CDR3 region: CASRNRVSGANVLTF. CDR3 DNA: TGTGCCAGCAGGAACAGGGTCTCGGGGGCCAACGTCCTGACTTTC.

There are many counts of this clonotype. The V gene is TRBV3-1, the J gene TRBJ1-1; D perhaps matches TRBD1 (6 bases). Trimming took 2 bases from V and 4 from J, leaving 11 bases between them. CDR3 length: 14 residues. Germline loops: CDR1 LGHDT, CDR2 YNNKEL (reference sequence). The CDR3 sequence: CASSQQGIGTEAFF. The DNA of the CDR3 is TGTGCCAGCAGCCAACAGGGGATAGGCACTGAAGCTTTCTTT.